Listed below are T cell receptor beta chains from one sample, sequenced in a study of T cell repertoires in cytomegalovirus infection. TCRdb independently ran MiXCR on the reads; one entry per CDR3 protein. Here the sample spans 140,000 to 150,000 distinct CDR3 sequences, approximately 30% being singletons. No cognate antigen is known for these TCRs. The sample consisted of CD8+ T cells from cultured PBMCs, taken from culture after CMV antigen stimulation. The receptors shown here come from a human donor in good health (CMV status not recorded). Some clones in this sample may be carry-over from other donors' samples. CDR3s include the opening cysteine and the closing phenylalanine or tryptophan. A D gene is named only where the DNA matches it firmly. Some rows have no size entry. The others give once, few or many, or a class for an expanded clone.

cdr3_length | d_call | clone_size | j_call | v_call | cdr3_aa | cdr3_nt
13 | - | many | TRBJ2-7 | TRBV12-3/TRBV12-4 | CASTMTGYYEQYF | TGTGCCAGCACCATGACAGGATACTACGAGCAGTACTTC
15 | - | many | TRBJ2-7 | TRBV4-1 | CASSFRQASSYEQYF | TGCGCCAGCAGCTTCCGACAGGCAAGCTCCTACGAGCAGTACTTC
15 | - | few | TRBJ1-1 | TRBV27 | CASSLFGTLNTEAFF | TGTGCCAGCAGTTTATTTGGCACCTTGAACACTGAAGCTTTCTTT
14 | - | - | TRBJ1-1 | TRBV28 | CASSLVQVGAEAFF | TGTGCCAGCAGTTTGGTACAGGTTGGAGCTGAAGCTTTCTTT
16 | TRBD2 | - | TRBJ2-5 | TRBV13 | CASSPPVGGGKETQYF | TGTGCCAGCAGCCCTCCAGTGGGCGGGGGGAAAGAGACCCAGTACTTC
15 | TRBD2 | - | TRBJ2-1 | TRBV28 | CASSYSGGSYNEQFF | TGTGCCAGCAGTTATAGCGGGGGCTCCTACAATGAGCAGTTCTTC
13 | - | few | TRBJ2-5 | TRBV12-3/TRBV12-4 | CASSFGLQETQYF | TGTGCCAGCAGTTTCGGGCTCCAAGAGACCCAGTACTTC
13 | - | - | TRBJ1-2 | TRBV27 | CASSSGGQWGYTF | TGTGCCAGCAGCTCCGGCGGACAATGGGGCTACACCTTC
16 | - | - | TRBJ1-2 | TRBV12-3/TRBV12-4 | CASSPGQSYLPYGYTF | TGTGCCAGCAGCCCCGGACAATCCTACCTCCCCTATGGCTACACCTTC
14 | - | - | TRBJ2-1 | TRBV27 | CASSERGLNNEQFF | TGTGCCAGCAGTGAGAGGGGATTGAACAATGAGCAGTTCTTC
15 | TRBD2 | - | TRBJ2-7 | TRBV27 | CASSPRTSGSYEQYF | TGTGCCAGCAGTCCTAGGACTAGCGGATCCTACGAGCAGTACTTC
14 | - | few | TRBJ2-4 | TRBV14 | CASSPRPGGVIQYF | TGTGCCAGCAGCCCGCGACCCGGCGGGGTCATTCAGTACTTC
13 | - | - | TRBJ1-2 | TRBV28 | CASTPDFNYGYTF | TGTGCCAGCACCCCGGACTTCAACTATGGCTACACCTTC
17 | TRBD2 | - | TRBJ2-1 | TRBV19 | CASSISGGSFSYNEQFF | TGTGCCAGTAGTATCTCGGGGGGGAGTTTTTCCTACAATGAGCAGTTCTTC
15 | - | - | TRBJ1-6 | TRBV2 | CASRPQEAYNSPLHF | TGTGCCAGCAGACCCCAGGAGGCTTATAATTCACCCCTCCACTTT
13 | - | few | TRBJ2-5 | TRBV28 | CATRIRNQETQYF | TGTGCCACCCGAATAAGGAACCAAGAGACCCAGTACTTC
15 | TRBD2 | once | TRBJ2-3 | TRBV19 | CASSMAGGGTDTQYF | TGTGCCAGTAGTATGGCTGGGGGGGGCACAGATACGCAGTATTTT
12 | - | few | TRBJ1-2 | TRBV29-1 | CSVEDSNYGYTF | TGCAGCGTTGAAGATTCTAACTATGGCTACACCTTC
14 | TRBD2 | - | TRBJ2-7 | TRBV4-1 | CASSLGVAGARKYF | TGCGCCAGCAGCCTCGGGGTAGCGGGGGCGAGGAAGTACTTC
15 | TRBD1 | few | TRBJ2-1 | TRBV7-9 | CASSPPGQDYNEQFF | TGTGCCAGCAGCCCTCCGGGACAGGACTACAATGAGCAGTTCTTC
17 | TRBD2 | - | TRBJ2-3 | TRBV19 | CASSYPSGGAETDTQYF | TGTGCCAGTAGTTACCCTAGCGGGGGGGCCGAGACAGATACGCAGTATTTT
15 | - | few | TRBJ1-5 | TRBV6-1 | CASSPLSGLNQPQHF | TGTGCCAGCAGTCCACTCTCAGGGCTCAATCAGCCCCAGCATTTT
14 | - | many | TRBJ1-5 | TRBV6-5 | CASSYLLLLEPQHF | TGTGCCAGCAGTTACTTATTACTGCTGGAGCCCCAGCATTTT
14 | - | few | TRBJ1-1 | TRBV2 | CASRKGTMNTEAFF | TGTGCCAGCAGAAAAGGGACGATGAACACTGAAGCTTTCTTT
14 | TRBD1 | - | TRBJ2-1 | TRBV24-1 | CATSDETGENEQFF | TGTGCCACCAGTGATGAGACAGGGGAGAATGAGCAGTTCTTC
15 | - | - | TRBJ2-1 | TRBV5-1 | CASSRRGEGYNEQFF | TGCGCCAGCAGCAGGAGGGGTGAGGGATACAATGAGCAGTTCTTC
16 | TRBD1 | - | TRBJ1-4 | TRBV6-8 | CASSYLRDRGDEKLFF | TGTGCCAGCAGTTACCTTAGGGACAGGGGAGACGAAAAACTGTTTTTT
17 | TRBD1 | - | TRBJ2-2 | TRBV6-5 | CASSYSLGQATTGELFF | TGTGCCAGCAGTTATAGTTTGGGACAGGCAACCACCGGGGAGCTGTTTTTT
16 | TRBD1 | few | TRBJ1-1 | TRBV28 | CASSLWNGQGATEAFF | TGTGCCAGCAGTTTATGGAATGGACAGGGGGCAACTGAAGCTTTCTTT
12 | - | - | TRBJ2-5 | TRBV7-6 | CASSLDSETQYF | TGTGCCAGCAGCTTAGATTCGGAGACCCAGTACTTC
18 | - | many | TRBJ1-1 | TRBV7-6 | CASSLAYYRPTMNTEAFF | TGTGCCAGCAGCTTAGCTTACTACAGGCCTACCATGAACACTGAAGCTTTCTTT
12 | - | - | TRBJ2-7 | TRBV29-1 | CSVVEGAGQQYF | TGCAGCGTTGTGGAGGGGGCCGGGCAGCAGTACTTC
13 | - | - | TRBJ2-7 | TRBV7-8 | CASSPPLSYEQYF | TGTGCCAGCAGCCCCCCGCTTTCCTACGAGCAGTACTTC
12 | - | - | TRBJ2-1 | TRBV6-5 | CASSPDTNEQFF | TGTGCCAGCAGCCCTGACACGAATGAGCAGTTCTTC
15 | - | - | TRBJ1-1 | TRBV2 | CASSEAEITISEAFF | TGTGCCAGCAGTGAAGCTGAGATTACAATATCTGAAGCTTTCTTT
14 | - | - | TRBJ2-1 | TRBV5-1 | CASSLAGQPWEQFF | TGCGCCAGCAGCTTGGCTGGACAGCCGTGGGAGCAGTTCTTC
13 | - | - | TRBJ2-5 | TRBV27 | CASSFGQKETQYF | TGTGCCAGCAGTTTCGGGCAGAAAGAGACCCAGTACTTC
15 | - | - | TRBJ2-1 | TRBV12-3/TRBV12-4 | CASSLEEAPYNEQFF | TGTGCCAGCAGCTTAGAGGAAGCGCCCTACAATGAGCAGTTCTTC
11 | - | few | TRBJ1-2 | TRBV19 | CASLGVKGYTF | TGTGCCAGTTTGGGGGTGAAAGGCTACACCTTC